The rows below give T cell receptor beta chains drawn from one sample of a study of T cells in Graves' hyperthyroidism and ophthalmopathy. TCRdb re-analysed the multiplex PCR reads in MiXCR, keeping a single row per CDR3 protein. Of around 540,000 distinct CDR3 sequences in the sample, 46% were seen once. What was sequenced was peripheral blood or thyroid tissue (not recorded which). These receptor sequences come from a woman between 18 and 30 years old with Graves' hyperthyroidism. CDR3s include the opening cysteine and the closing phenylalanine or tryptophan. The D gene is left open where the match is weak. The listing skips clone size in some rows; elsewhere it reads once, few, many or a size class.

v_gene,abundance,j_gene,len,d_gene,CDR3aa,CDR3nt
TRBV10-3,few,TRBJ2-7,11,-,CASSGGLEQYF,TGTGCCAGCAGTGGGGGGCTCGAGCAGTACTTC
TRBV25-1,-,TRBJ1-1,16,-,CASSEFPGGPNTEAFF,TGTGCCAGCAGTGAATTCCCGGGGGGACCGAACACTGAAGCTTTCTTT
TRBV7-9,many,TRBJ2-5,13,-,CASSLVVTETQYF,TGTGCCAGCAGCTTAGTGGTAACAGAGACCCAGTACTTC
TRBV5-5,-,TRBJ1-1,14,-,CACSFFGRNTEAFF,TGTGCCTGCAGCTTTTTCGGAAGGAACACTGAAGCTTTCTTT
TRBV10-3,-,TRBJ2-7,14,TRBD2,CATKRLAGDREQYF,TGTGCCACCAAAAGACTAGCGGGAGATCGCGAGCAGTACTTC
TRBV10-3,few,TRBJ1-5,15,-,CAISESPQGDQPQHF,TGTGCCATCAGTGAGTCGCCACAGGGTGATCAGCCCCAGCATTTT
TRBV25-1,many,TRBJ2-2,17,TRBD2,CASSDPSGGTFTGELFF,TGTGCCAGCAGTGACCCTAGCGGGGGGACCTTCACCGGGGAGCTGTTTTTT
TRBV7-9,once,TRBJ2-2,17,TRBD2,CASSEGTSGLHTGELFF,TGTGCCAGCAGTGAGGGGACTAGCGGACTTCACACCGGGGAGCTGTTTTTT
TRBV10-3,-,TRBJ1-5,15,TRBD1,CASSRDRGHHQPQHF,TGTGCCAGCAGTCGTGACAGGGGGCACCATCAGCCCCAGCATTTT
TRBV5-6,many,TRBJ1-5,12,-,CASSTPNQPQHF,TGTGCCAGCAGCACGCCCAATCAGCCCCAGCATTTT
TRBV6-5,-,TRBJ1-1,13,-,CASTLSRNTEAFF,TGTGCCAGCACCCTGTCCAGGAACACTGAAGCTTTCTTT
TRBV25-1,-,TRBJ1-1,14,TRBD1,CASSRGQGYNEAFF,TGTGCCAGCAGCCGAGGACAGGGCTATAATGAAGCTTTCTTT
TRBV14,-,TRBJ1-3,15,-,CASSQGPMAGNTIYF,TGTGCCAGCAGCCAAGGGCCCATGGCTGGAAACACCATATATTTT
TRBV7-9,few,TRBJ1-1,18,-,CASSLITVYGGANTEAFF,TGTGCCAGCAGCTTAATTACGGTATACGGGGGCGCGAACACTGAAGCTTTCTTT